What follows describes a single T cell receptor beta chain. Original handling: Estimation of nucleated cell counts was performed using reference gene primer amplification. Sequenced by immunoSEQ multiplex PCR; TCRdb stores in-frame clones only, minus some. V and J calls and clone size are copied from that table; D and trimming were computed from the DNA. The table has around 140,000 clones, about 90% seen once; the top ten hold less than 2%. These data originate in a study of blood T cell repertoires in COVID-19. The wider study: The United States, Italy and Spain provided the acute and convalescent COVID-19 samples. In each case, the material was cDNA or gDNA derived from T cells, B-cell-depleted T cells, or PBMCs.

Germline assignment: CDR1 SGHRS and CDR2 YFSETQ. The V gene end was trimmed by 5 bases and the J gene end by 7 bases; junction bases not matched to a gene: 15. This CDR3 is built from 16 residues. This chain links TRBV5-1 with TRBJ1-1; 9 bases fit TRBD1. The receptor was isolated from a woman between 50 and 59 years old with acute or convalescent COVID-19. Sequences were obtained from peripheral blood. CDR3 DNA: TGCGCCAGCAGTTTTAATCAACAGGGGGCAGGGGGTGAAGCTTTCTTT. Its translation: CASSFNQQGAGGEAFF.